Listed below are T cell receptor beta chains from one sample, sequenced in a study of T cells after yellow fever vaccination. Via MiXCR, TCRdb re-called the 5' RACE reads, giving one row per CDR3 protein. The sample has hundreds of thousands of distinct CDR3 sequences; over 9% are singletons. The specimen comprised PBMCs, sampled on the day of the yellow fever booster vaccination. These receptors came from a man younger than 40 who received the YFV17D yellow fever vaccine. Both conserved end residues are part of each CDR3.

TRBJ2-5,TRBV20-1,CSASRTRGETQYF
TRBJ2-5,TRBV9,CASSVEGTGVETQYF
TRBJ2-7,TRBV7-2,CASSLTGQGSYEQYF
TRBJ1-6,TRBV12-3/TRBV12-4,CASSLGWGGPLHF
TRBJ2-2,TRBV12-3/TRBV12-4,CASSFHSDNTGELFF
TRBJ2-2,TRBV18,CASDRDTGELFF
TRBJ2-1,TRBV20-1,CSARDSYNEQFF
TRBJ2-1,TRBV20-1,CSAATDIARLDNEQFF
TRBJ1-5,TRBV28,CASWGYGHGNQPQHF
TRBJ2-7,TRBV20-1,CSAKPGLHSYEQYF
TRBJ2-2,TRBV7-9,CASSLSSAGLPGELFF
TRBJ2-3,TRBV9,CASSVVTGSTDTQYF
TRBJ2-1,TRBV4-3,CASSQDTLAGGQNNEQFF
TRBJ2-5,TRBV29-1,CSVILRLAGYQYF
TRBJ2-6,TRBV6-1,CASRTDYSGANVLTF
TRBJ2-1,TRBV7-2,CASSWTGTSGWNEQFF
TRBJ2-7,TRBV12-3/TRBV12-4,CAFSASKSSGSRAYEQYF
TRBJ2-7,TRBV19,CASSIREAYEQYF
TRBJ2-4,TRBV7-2,CASSLATSTRDIQYF
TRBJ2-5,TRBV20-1,CSARPGTSGRRETQYF
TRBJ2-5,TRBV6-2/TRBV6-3,CASRSVGGSETQYF
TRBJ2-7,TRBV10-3,CAISPRRTDEQYF
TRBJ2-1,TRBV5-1,CASSGGRGLVDNEQFF